This T cell receptor (beta chain) was recorded in a study of Tregs in tolerant kidney transplant recipients. Recipients received nonmyeloablative bone marrow transplants from related graft donors, with transient mixed chimerism. Only in-frame clones appear in the TCRdb table, and some are missing; sequencing was by immunoSEQ multiplex PCR. This table has tens of thousands of clones, approximately 91% appearing once. The material was CD8+ T cells from blood (PBMCs), obtained 24 months after the transplant. This clonotype originated in a human patient who received a combined kidney and bone marrow transplant. Some T cells may originate from the graft donor.

CDR3 loop: CASSFRGLEYEQYF. CDR3 bases: TGTGCCAGCAGTTTCAGAGGGTTGGAGTACGAGCAGTACTTC. The chain recombines TRBV28 with TRBJ2-7; D perhaps matches TRBD2 (5 bases). Deletions cut 3 bases from V and 4 bases from J, with 13 bases between. This CDR3 contains 14 residues. The germline CDR1 and CDR2 sequences are MDHEN and SYDVKM. The full variable domain, with the rest looked up from reference TRBV28 and TRBJ2-7, is DVKVTQSSRYLVKRTGEKVFLECVQDMDHENMFWYRQDPGLGLRLIYFSYDVKMKEKGDIPEGYSVSREKKERFSLILESASTNQTSMYLCASSFRGLEYEQYFGPGTRLTVT.